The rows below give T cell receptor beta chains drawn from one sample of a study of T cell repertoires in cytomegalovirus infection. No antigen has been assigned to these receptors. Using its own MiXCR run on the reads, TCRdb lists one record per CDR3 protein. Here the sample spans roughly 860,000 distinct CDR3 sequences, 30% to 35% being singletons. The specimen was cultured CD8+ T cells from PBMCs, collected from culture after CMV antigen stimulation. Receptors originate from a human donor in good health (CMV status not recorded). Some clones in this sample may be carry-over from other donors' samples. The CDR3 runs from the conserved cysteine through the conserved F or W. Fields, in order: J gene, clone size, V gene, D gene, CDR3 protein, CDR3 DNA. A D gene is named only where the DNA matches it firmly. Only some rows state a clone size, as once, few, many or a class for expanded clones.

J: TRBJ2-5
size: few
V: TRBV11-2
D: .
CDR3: CASSPKGYQGETQYF
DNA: TGTGCCAGCAGCCCCAAGGGGTATCAGGGGGAGACCCAGTACTTC

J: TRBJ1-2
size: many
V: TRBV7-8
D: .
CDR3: CASSLPPWWIVGGYTF
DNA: TGTGCCAGCAGCTTACCCCCCTGGTGGATAGTGGGTGGCTACACCTTC

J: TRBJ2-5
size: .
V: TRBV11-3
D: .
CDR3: CASSHQRGAGETQYF
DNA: TGTGCCAGCAGCCACCAGAGGGGGGCTGGAGAGACCCAGTACTTC

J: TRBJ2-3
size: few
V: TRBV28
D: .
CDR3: CASSLDVTSTDTQYF
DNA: TGTGCCAGCAGTTTAGACGTAACTAGCACAGATACGCAGTATTTT

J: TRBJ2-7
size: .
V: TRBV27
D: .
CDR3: CASSSISLNEQYF
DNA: TGTGCCAGCAGTTCTATTTCCCTAAACGAGCAGTACTTC

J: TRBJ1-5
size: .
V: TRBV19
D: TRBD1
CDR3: CASSIFRGRLYSNQPQHF
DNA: TGTGCCAGTAGTATTTTCAGGGGGAGGCTTTATAGCAATCAGCCCCAGCATTTT

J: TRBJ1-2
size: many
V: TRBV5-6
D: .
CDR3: CASSLEASRNGYTF
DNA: TGTGCCAGCAGCTTGGAGGCCAGTAGAAATGGCTACACCTTC

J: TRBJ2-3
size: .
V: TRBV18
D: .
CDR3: CASSGGRTDTQYF
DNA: TGTGCCAGCTCAGGGGGTCGCACAGATACGCAGTATTTT

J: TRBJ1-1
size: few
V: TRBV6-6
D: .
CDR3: CASTWTVEAFF
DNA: TGTGCCAGCACCTGGACAGTTGAAGCTTTCTTT

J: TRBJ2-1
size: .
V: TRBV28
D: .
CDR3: CASSPPGTSYNEQFF
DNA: TGTGCCAGCAGCCCTCCGGGGACCTCCTACAATGAGCAGTTCTTC

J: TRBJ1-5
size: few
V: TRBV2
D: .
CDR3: CASSSGTDYSNQPQHF
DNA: TGTGCCAGCAGTTCCGGGACGGATTATAGCAATCAGCCCCAGCATTTT

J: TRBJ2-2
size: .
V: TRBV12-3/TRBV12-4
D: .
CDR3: CASSFKLAGTGELFF
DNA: TGTGCCAGCAGTTTTAAACTAGCTGGCACCGGGGAGCTGTTTTTT

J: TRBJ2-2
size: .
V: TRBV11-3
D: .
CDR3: CASSLPPGETGELFF
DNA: TGTGCCAGCAGCTTGCCCCCTGGGGAAACCGGGGAGCTGTTTTTT

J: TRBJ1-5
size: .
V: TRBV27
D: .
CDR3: CASRMGGQPQHF
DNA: TGTGCCAGCAGAATGGGGGGGCAGCCCCAGCATTTT

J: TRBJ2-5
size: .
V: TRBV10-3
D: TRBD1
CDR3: CAIRTDRAKTQYF
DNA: TGTGCCATCAGGACGGACAGGGCCAAGACCCAGTACTTC

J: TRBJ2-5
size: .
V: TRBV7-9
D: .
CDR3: CASSPTSRVLQETQYF
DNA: TGTGCCAGCAGCCCAACCTCCAGGGTCCTTCAAGAGACCCAGTACTTC

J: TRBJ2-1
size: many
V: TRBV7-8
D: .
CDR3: CASSLPIGASYNEQFF
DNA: TGTGCCAGCAGCTTACCCATAGGGGCCTCCTACAATGAGCAGTTCTTC

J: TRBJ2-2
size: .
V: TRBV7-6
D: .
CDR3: CASSPPWFAGELFF
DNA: TGTGCCAGCAGCCCCCCCTGGTTCGCCGGGGAGCTGTTTTTT

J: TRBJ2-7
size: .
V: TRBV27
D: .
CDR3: CASSFRGRGYEQYF
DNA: TGTGCCAGCAGTTTTCGGGGCAGGGGCTACGAGCAGTACTTC

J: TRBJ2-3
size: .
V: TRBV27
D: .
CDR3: CACRGIPDTQYF
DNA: TGTGCCTGCCGAGGGATCCCAGATACGCAGTATTTT

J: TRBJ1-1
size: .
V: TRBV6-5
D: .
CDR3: CASSPTGGGGTEAFF
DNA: TGTGCCAGCAGTCCCACCGGGGGCGGCGGCACTGAAGCTTTCTTT

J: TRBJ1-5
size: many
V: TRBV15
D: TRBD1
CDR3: CATSRDQGAGQPQHF
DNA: TGTGCCACCAGCAGAGATCAGGGGGCCGGACAGCCCCAGCATTTT

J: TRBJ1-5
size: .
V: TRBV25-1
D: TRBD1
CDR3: CASSDGTGDYQPQHF
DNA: TGTGCCAGCAGTGACGGGACAGGGGATTATCAGCCCCAGCATTTT

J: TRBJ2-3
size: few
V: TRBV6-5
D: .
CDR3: CASSYSEVFNTDTQYF
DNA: TGTGCCAGCAGTTACTCGGAAGTCTTTAACACAGATACGCAGTATTTT

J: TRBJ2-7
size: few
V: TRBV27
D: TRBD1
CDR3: CASRPPGDRGRYEQYF
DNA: TGTGCCAGCAGGCCCCCGGGTGACAGGGGTCGCTACGAGCAGTACTTC

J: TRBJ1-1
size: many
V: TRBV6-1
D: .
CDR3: CASTYSGVGNTEAFF
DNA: TGTGCCAGCACTTACTCCGGGGTGGGGAACACTGAAGCTTTCTTT

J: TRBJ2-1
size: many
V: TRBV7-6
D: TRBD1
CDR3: CASSQSGQGTYNEQFF
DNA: TGTGCCAGCAGTCAAAGCGGACAGGGGACCTACAATGAGCAGTTCTTC

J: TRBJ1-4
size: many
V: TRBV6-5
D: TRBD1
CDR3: CASSYSNLLGQGNEKLFF
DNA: TGTGCCAGCAGTTACTCGAATCTGTTGGGACAGGGGAATGAAAAACTGTTTTTT

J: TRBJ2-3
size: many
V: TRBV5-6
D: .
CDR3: CASSFGRPSDTQYF
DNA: TGTGCCAGCAGCTTCGGACGGCCATCAGATACGCAGTATTTT

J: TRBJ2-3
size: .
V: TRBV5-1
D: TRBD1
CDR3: CASSQGQGSDTQYF
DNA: TGCGCCAGCAGCCAGGGACAGGGGTCAGATACGCAGTATTTT

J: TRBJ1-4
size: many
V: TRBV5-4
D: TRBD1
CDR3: CASSFGQGARYEKLFF
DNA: TGTGCCAGCAGCTTCGGGCAGGGGGCGCGTTATGAAAAACTGTTTTTT

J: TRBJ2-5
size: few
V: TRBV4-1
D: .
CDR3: CASSQMGKETQYF
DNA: TGCGCCAGCAGCCAAATGGGGAAAGAGACCCAGTACTTC

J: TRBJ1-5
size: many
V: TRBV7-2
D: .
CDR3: CASSFDRLSNQPQHF
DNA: TGTGCCAGCAGCTTTGACAGGCTAAGCAATCAGCCCCAGCATTTT

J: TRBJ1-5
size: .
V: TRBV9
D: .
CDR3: CASSTSGQSNQPQHF
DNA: TGTGCCAGCAGCACATCTGGACAGAGCAATCAGCCCCAGCATTTT

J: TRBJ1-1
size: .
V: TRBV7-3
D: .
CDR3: CASSLTGGEVTEAFF
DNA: TGTGCCAGCAGCTTAACAGGGGGTGAGGTGACTGAAGCTTTCTTT